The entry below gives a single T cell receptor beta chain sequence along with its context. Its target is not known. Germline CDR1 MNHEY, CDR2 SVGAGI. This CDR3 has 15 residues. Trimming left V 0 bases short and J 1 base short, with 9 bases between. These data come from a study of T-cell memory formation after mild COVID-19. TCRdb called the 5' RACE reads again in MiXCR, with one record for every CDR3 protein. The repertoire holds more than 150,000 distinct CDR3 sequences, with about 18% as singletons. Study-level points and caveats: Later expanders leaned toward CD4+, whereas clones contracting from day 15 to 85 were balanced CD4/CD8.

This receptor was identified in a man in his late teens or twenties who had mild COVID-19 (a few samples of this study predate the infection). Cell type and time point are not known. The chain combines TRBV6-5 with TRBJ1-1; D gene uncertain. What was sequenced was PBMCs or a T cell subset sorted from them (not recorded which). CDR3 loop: CASSYSILGNTEAFF. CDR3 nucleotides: TGTGCCAGCAGTTACTCGATCCTCGGGAACACTGAAGCTTTCTTT.